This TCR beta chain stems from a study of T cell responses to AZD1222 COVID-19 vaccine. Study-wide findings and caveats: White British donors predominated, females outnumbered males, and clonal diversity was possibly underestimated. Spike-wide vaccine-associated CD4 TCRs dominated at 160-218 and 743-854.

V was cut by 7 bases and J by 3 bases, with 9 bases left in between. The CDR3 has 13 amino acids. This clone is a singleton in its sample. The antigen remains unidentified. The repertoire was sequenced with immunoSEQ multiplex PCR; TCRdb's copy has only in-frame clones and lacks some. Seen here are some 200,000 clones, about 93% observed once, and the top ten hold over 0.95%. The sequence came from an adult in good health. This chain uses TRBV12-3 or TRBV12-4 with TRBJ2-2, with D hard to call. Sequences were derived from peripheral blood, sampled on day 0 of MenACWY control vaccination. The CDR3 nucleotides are TGTGCCAGCATACTGTCATACACCGGGGAGCTGTTTTTT. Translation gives CASILSYTGELFF.